This TCR beta chain was profiled in a study of T cell responses to AZD1222 COVID-19 vaccine. Study-wide findings and caveats: After the peak T cell response, and only then, were repertoires sampled. Possibly, clonal diversity was underestimated; donors were largely white British and included more females.

Data came from immunoSEQ multiplex PCR; TCRdb stores just in-frame clones and leaves some out. The sample shows approximately 140,000 clones, about 93% of them seen only once. On this clone: The target antigen is unknown.

Trimming took 6 bases from V and 6 from J; bases not matched to a gene: 7. CDR3 size: 12 residues. Germline CDR1 and CDR2: SQVTM and ANQGSEA. This chain connects TRBV29-1 to TRBJ1-1; 7 bases match TRBD1. The sequences come from peripheral blood, collected 28 days after the second AZD1222 dose. The sequence derives from an adult who received the AZD1222 COVID-19 vaccine. The CDR3, as DNA: TGCAGCGTCCTAGACAGGGACTCTGAAGCTTTCTTT. This codes for CSVLDRDSEAFF. The full variable domain, with the rest looked up from reference TRBV29-1 and TRBJ1-1, is SAVISQKPSRDICQRGTSLTIQCQVDSQVTMMFWYRQQPGQSLTLIATANQGSEATYESGFVIDKFPISRPNLTFSTLTVSNMSPEDSSIYLCSVLDRDSEAFFGQGTRLTVV.